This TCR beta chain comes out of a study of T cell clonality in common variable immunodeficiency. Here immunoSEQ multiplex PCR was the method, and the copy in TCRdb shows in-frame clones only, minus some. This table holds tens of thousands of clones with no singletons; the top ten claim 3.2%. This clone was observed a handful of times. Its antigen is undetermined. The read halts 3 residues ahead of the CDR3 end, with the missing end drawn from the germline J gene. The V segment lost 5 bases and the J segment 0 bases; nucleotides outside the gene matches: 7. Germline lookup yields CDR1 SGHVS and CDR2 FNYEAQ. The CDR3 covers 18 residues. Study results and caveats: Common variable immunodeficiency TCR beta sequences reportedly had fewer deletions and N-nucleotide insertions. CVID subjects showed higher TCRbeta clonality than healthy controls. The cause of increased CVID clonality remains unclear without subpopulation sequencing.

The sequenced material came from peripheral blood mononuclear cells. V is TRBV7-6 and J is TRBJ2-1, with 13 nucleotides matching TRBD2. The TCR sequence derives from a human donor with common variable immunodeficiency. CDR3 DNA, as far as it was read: TGTGCCAGCAGCCCGTGGACTAGCGGGGGACGCTCCTACAATGAG. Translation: CASSPWTSGGRSYNE. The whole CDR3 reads CASSPWTSGGRSYNEQFF.